This T cell receptor beta chain came from a study of blood T cell repertoires in COVID-19. Study-level background: Specimens from acute and convalescent COVID-19 originated in the United States, Italy and Spain.

Germline assignment: CDR1 SGHVS and CDR2 FQNEAQ. After removal of 3 bases from V and 2 bases from J, the junction contained 6 bases not matched to a gene. The CDR3 covers 15 residues. Original methodology: By means of reference gene primer amplification, nucleated cell counts were estimated. Some clones are missing from TCRdb's copy, which holds only in-frame ones; the method was immunoSEQ multiplex PCR. D and trimming come from the DNA, and the V and J calls and clone size come from that table. The sample has some 180,000 clones; 88% are singletons. Sequencing was carried out using peripheral blood. The clonotype originates from a man in his forties with active or convalescent COVID-19. The chain combines TRBV7-8 with TRBJ2-7; 8 positions agree with TRBD1. The CDR3, as DNA: TGTGCCAGCAGCTTCGACAGGGGACAGGCCTACGAGCAGTACTTC. Its translation is CASSFDRGQAYEQYF.